The clone carrying this TCR beta chain was detected a few times. This sample was taken from a study of naive and memory T cell subsets. Amplification of ligated cDNA took four PCR rounds with SP2 and nested alpha and beta constant primers. Reverse transcription of blood and skin TCR RNA was primed at alpha and beta constant regions. TCRdb re-analysed the 5' RACE reads in MiXCR, keeping a single row per CDR3 protein. The sample contains roughly 62,000 distinct CDR3 sequences, 5.5% to 8.5% of which appear only once. A UMI-containing oligonucleotide was joined by 3' ligation to the TCR cDNA template. RNA was extracted from approximately 2.6 ml of whole blood of healthy adults. The CDR3 totals 12 residues. The ends were cut back, 5 bases at V and 8 bases at J, with 12 bases in the middle. Germline V gives CDR1 LNHDA, CDR2 SQIVND (reference sequence).

V usage is TRBV19 and J usage is TRBJ1-2; tentatively, D is TRBD1 (6 bases). The TCR comes from a male donor in good health. This CDR3 reads CASSSTGQGYTF. In DNA form, the CDR3 reads TGTGCCAGTAGTTCAACAGGGCAGGGCTACACCTTC.